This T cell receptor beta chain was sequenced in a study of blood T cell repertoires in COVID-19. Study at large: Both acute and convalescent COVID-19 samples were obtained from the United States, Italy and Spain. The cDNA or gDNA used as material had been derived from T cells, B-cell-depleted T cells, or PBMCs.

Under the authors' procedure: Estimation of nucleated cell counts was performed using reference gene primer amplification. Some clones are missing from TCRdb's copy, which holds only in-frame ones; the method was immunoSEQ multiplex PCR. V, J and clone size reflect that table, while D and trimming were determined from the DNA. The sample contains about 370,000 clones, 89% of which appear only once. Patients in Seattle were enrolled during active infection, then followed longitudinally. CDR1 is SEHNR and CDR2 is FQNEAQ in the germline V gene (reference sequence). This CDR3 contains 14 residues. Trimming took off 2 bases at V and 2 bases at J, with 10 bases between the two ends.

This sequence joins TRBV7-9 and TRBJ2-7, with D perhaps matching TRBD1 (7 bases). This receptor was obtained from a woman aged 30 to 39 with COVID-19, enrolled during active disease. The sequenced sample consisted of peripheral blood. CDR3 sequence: CASSLTGEAYEQYF. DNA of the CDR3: TGTGCCAGCAGCTTAACAGGGGAGGCCTACGAGCAGTACTTC.